These 2 T cell receptor beta chains came from one sample sequenced in a study of vaccination and CD4 T cells after COVID-19. Treatment denoted: approximately 11-day PBMC culture with coronavirus spike peptide pools or control peptides (ViraFEST assay). Sequencing of the DNA from cultured CD4+ T cells was carried out with the Oncomine TCR Beta short-read assay. TCRdb reprocessed the PCR reads via MiXCR and lists one record per CDR3 protein. Of fewer than 15,000 distinct CDR3 sequences in the sample, over 45% were seen once. Their antigen targets remain unknown. The specimen was cultured CD4+ T cells from blood, collected after SARS-CoV-2 vaccination. These receptors originate from a human donor with COVID-19.

This clonotype was seen only a few times. The rearrangement joins TRBV25-1 to TRBJ1-6; D ambiguous. The CDR3 is 13 residues long. Germline values: CDR1 MGHDK, CDR2 SYGVNS. Trimming removed 3 bases at V and 13 bases at J, with 13 bases between. The CDR3 DNA reads TGTGCCAGCAGTGATGGACGGCGGGGTCCCCTCCACTTT. Protein sequence: CASSDGRRGPLHF.

The chain employs TRBV28 and TRBJ1-2; D not resolved. Per germline, CDR1 MDHEN and CDR2 SYDVKM. CDR3 length: 12 residues. Between the trimmed V and J ends, which lost 6 bases and 4 bases, there was a span of 9 bases. The CDR3, as DNA: TGTGCCAGCAGACCCACAGCCTATGGCTACACCTTC. Translating gives CASRPTAYGYTF.